The clone carrying this TCR delta chain has a handful of counts. These data originate in a study of gamma-delta T cells after stem cell transplantation. The J segment lost 1 base and the V segment lost 4 bases, leaving 21 bases of the junction unmatched. Germline V CDR1 and CDR2: TSWWSYY, QGS. CDR3 size: 21 residues. TCRdb re-processed the RT-PCR reads using CATT. The sample comprises around 13,000 delta-chain clones, 30% to 35% of which are singletons, and about 3.8% rests with the top ten. The chain couples TRDV1 to TRDJ2, with TRDD3 matching 7 bases. This clonotype originated in a human donor. It is not recorded whose cells these are; they may come from a transplant donor. The sample was gamma-delta T cells. The CDR3 region has the DNA TGTGCTCTTGGGGGGCCTTCTCCTCGCTCTGGGGGCCCGGGTTTGACAGCACAACTCTTCTTT. Its translation: CALGGPSPRSGGPGLTAQLFF.